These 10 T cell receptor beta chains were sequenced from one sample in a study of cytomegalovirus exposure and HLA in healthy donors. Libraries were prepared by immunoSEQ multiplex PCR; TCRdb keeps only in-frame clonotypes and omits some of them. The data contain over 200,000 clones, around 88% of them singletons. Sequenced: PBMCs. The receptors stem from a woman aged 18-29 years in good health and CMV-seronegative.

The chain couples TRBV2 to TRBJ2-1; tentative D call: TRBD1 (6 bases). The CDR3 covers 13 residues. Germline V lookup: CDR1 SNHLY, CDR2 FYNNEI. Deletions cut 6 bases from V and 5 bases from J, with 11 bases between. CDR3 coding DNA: TGTGCCAGCAGCCTAGACAGGAACAATGAGCAGTTCTTC. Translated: CASSLDRNNEQFF.

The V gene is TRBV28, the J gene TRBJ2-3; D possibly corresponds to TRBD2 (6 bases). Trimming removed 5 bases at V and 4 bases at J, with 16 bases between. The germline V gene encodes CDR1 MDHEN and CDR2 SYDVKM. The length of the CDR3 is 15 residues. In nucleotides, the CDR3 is TGTGCCAGCAGTGCCTGGGATCCGGGGGCAGATACGCAGTATTTT. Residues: CASSAWDPGADTQYF.

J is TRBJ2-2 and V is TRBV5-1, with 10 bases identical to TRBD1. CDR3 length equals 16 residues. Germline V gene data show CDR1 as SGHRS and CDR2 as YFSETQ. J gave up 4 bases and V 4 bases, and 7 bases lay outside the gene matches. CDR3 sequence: CASSRPGQGPTGELFF. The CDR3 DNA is TGCGCCAGCAGCCGTCCGGGACAGGGGCCCACCGGGGAGCTGTTTTTT.

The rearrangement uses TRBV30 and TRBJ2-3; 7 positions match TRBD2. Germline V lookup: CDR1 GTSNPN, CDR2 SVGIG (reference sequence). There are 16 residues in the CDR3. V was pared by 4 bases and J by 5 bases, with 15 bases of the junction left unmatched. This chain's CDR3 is CAWTPGVAGEGDTQYF. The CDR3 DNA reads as TGTGCCTGGACCCCCGGTGTGGCGGGAGAGGGAGATACGCAGTATTTT.

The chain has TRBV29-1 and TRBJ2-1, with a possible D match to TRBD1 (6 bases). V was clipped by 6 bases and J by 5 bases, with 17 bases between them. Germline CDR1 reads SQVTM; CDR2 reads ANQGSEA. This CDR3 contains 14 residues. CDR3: CSVMMGAGDNEQFF. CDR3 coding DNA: TGCAGCGTGATGATGGGGGCCGGGGACAATGAGCAGTTCTTC.

The CDR3 DNA reads as TGTGCCAGCTCACCCGGGACTAGCGGAGACTTCGGCACAGATACGCAGTATTTT. Translating it yields CASSPGTSGDFGTDTQYF. The chain uses TRBV18 and TRBJ2-3; the match to TRBD2 covers 11 bases. Germline lookup yields CDR1 KGHSH and CDR2 LQKENI. The junction had 9 bases not matched to a gene; V was cut back by 3 bases and J by 1 base. The CDR3 extends over 18 amino acids.

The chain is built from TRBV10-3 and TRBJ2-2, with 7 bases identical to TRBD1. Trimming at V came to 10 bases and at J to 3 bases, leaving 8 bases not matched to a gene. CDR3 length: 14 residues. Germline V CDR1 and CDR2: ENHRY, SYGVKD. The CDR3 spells CATKQGTDTGELFF. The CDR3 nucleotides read TGTGCCACCAAACAGGGGACAGACACCGGGGAGCTGTTTTTT.

CDR3 bases: TGCGCCAGCAGCCAAGATCTCGGGATCATGACTGGAAACACCATATATTTT. Protein: CASSQDLGIMTGNTIYF. The chain links TRBV4-3 to TRBJ1-3; no definite D call. V dropped 0 bases and J dropped 2 bases, with 14 bases sitting between them. In germline, CDR1 is LGHNA, CDR2 YSLEER. The CDR3 extends over 17 amino acids.

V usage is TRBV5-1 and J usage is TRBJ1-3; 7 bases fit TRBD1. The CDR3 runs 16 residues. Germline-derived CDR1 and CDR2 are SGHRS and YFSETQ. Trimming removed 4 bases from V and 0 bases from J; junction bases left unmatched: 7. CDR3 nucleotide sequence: TGCGCCAGCAGCATGGCAGGGGGTCCCTCTGGAAACACCATATATTTT. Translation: CASSMAGGPSGNTIYF.

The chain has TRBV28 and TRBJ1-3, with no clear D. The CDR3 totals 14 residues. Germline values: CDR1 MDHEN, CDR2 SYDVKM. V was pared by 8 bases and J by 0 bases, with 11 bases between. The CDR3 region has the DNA TGTGCCAGCGGGAGCCGGAGCTCTGGAAACACCATATATTTT. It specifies CASGSRSSGNTIYF.